This T cell receptor (beta chain) originates from a study of T cell repertoires in cytomegalovirus infection. Study in general: An indication of both CMV infection and matching HLA type came from public TCR beta signatures.

In TCRdb, the reads were re-called with MiXCR into one record per CDR3 protein. The data contain around 130,000 distinct CDR3 sequences, roughly 8.2% of them singletons. This CDR3 spans 12 amino acids. Per the germline V gene, CDR1 is SQVTM and CDR2 is ANQGSEA. Trimming pared 8 bases from V and 4 bases from J, leaving 13 bases between. With respect to this clonotype: Its antigen is undetermined.

Broader study findings: The response measured ex vivo was dominated by TCR beta clonotypes (HLA-C-restricted and CMV-specific). Carriers of CMV and the relevant HLA type were discriminated by public TCR beta frequency.

The source of this sequence is a human donor in good health (CMV status not recorded). Some clones in this sample may be carry-over from other donors' samples. Sequenced input: PBMCs. The gene calls are TRBV29-1 and TRBJ2-3; possible D gene TRBD1, 6 bases. CDR3 sequence: CSSTGFSDTQYF. As DNA, the CDR3 is TGCAGCTCTACAGGGTTCTCAGATACGCAGTATTTT.